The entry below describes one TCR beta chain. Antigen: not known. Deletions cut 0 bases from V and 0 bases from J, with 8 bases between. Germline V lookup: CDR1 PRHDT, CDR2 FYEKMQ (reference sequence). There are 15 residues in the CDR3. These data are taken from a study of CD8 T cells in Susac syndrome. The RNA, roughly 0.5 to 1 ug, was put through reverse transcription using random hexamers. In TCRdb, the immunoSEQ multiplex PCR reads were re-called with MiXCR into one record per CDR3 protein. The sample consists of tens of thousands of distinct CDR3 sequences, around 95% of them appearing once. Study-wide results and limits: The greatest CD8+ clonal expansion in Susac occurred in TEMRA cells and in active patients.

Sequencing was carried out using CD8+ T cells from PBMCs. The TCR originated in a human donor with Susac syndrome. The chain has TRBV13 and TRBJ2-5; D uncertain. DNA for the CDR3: TGTGCCAGCAGCTTAGGCCTAAACAACCAAGAGACCCAGTACTTC. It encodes CASSLGLNNQETQYF. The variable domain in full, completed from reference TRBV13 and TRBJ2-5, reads AAGVIQSPRHLIKEKRETATLKCYPIPRHDTVYWYQQGPGQDPQFLISFYEKMQSDKGSIPDRFSAQQFSDYHSELNMSSLELGDSALYFCASSLGLNNQETQYFGPGTRLLVL.